A single sample is the source of the 14 T cell receptor beta chains below, sequenced in a study of blood T cells in healthy people across ages. Using a J-beta primer mix together with a sample-barcoded 5' primer, a second PCR was run for roughly 7 to 12 cycles. TCRdb redid the calling of the 5' RACE reads with MiXCR, one entry per CDR3 protein. The table records fewer than 2,000,000 distinct CDR3 sequences, around 36% of them present only once. Sequenced sample: blood. The source of these receptors is a woman aged 25-40 years in good health.

For this clonotype: The junction departs from the called germline gene at one end, perhaps through a read error. This chain links TRBV6-2 or TRBV6-3 with TRBJ2-1; 8 bases line up with TRBD2. In germline, CDR1 is MNHEY, CDR2 SVGEGT. The CDR3 contains 15 residues. CDR3 amino acids: CASSYGGGLYNERFF. The CDR3 nucleotides are TGTGCCAGCAGTTACGGCGGGGGGCTCTACAATGAGCGGTTCTTC.

At least ten counts were recorded for this clonotype. The CDR3: CASSLPGGDEQYF. Written as DNA, the CDR3 is TGTGCCAGCAGCCTCCCTGGAGGGGACGAGCAGTACTTC. This chain connects TRBV7-6 to TRBJ2-7, with TRBD2 as a possible D gene (6 bases). CDR3 length: 13 residues. Trimming took 5 bases from V and 5 from J, leaving 13 bases between them. Per the germline V gene, CDR1 is SGHVS and CDR2 is FNYEAQ.

This chain uses TRBV20-1 with TRBJ1-1; 7 positions match TRBD1. CDR1 and CDR2 from the germline V gene are DFQATT and SNEGSKA (reference sequence). CDR3 length: 12 residues. With V trimmed by 6 bases and J by 3 bases, 4 bases remained unmatched. The chain's CDR3 is CSAQGGHTEAFF. CDR3 in DNA: TGCAGTGCCCAAGGGGGCCACACTGAAGCTTTCTTT.

The chain carries TRBV4-1 and TRBJ2-7; 8 bases fit TRBD2. Trimming removed 1 base from V and 1 base from J; junction bases left unmatched: 3. Germline V CDR1 and CDR2: MGHRA, YSYEKL. This CDR3 has 15 residues. CDR3 sequence: CASSQGLAQSYEQYF. As DNA, the CDR3 is TGCGCCAGCAGCCAAGGACTAGCGCAGTCCTACGAGCAGTACTTC.

The chain employs TRBV10-3 and TRBJ2-1, with TRBD2 matching over 7 bases. The CDR3 is made up of 14 amino acids. V shed 5 bases and J 7 bases; nucleotides not matched to a gene: 8. The germline V gene has CDR1 ENHRY and CDR2 SYGVKD. CDR3 coding DNA: TGTGCCATCAGTAGGGACTACTCGGGGAATGAGCAGTTCTTC. Encoded protein: CAISRDYSGNEQFF.

This clonotype was counted at least ten times. The V gene is TRBV5-1, the J gene TRBJ2-7; possible D gene TRBD2, 5 bases. Trimming removed 3 bases at V and 7 bases at J, with 17 bases between. Germline CDR1 and CDR2: SGHRS and YFSETQ. The CDR3 sequence is 14 residues long. Here the CDR3 DNA reads TGCGCCAGCAGCTCTAGGACCGGGATGTGGGAGCAGTACTTC. Amino acid sequence: CASSSRTGMWEQYF.

This clonotype appeared a few times. The J gene is TRBJ1-5, the V gene TRBV20-1; TRBD1 aligns across 9 bases. The germline V gene has CDR1 DFQATT and CDR2 SNEGSKA (reference sequence). The CDR3 covers 14 residues. V shed 5 bases and J 1 base; nucleotides not matched to a gene: 3. This CDR3 is CSAGGQGSNQPQHF. The CDR3 coding sequence is TGCAGTGCTGGAGGACAGGGGAGCAATCAGCCCCAGCATTTT.

This clonotype was seen ten or more times. J is TRBJ2-6 and V is TRBV11-2; 12 bases are shared with TRBD2. This CDR3 spans 18 amino acids. Germline assignment: CDR1 SGHAT and CDR2 FQNNGV. The junction had 7 bases not matched to a gene; V was cut back by 5 bases and J by 2 bases. The CDR3 sequence: CASSPRLAGAAGANVLTF. Written as DNA, the CDR3 is TGTGCCAGCAGCCCTCGACTAGCGGGGGCTGCTGGGGCCAACGTCCTGACTTTC.

The chain is built from TRBV20-1 and TRBJ2-1, with a possible D match to TRBD2 (8 bases). Germline CDR1 and CDR2: DFQATT and SNEGSKA (reference sequence). With 1 base removed from V and 2 bases from J, the gap between germline ends came to 21 bases. The CDR3 totals 18 residues. The CDR3 loop reads CSARVAGGGSGTYNEQFF. CDR3 DNA: TGCAGTGCTAGAGTAGCAGGGGGGGGTAGCGGGACCTACAATGAGCAGTTCTTC.

This clonotype was counted a few times. This rearrangement joins TRBV20-1 to TRBJ2-7, with 9 bases lining up with TRBD2. This CDR3 has 12 amino acids. After removal of 5 bases from V and 10 bases from J, the junction contained 9 bases not matched to a gene. CDR1 DFQATT and CDR2 SNEGSKA come from the germline V gene (reference sequence). CDR3 nucleotide sequence: TGCAGTGCTTGGTGGGGCGGGGGGGAACAGTACTTC. Protein: CSAWWGGGEQYF.

The genes are TRBV3-1 and TRBJ2-1; 10 nucleotides match TRBD2. The germline V gene has CDR1 LGHDT and CDR2 YNNKEL (reference sequence). V shed 5 bases, J shed 3 bases, and the junction held 10 bases outside the gene matches. The CDR3 consists of 17 residues. This chain's CDR3 is CASSSRELAGNYNEQFF. The DNA of the CDR3 is TGTGCCAGCAGCTCACGGGAACTAGCGGGGAACTACAATGAGCAGTTCTTC.

This clonotype was found a few times. V gene TRBV20-1 combines with J gene TRBJ2-1; tentative D call: TRBD2 (7 bases). V shed 1 base and J shed 5 bases, with 12 bases lying between them. The length of the CDR3 is 14 residues. Germline V CDR1 and CDR2: DFQATT, SNEGSKA (reference sequence). The CDR3 DNA follows: TGCAGTGCTAGAGGGGGGGGGACAAACAATGAGCAGTTCTTC. Protein sequence: CSARGGGTNNEQFF.

This clonotype was seen a handful of times. J is TRBJ1-4 and V is TRBV20-1; the D gene is possibly TRBD1 (5 bases). This CDR3 region has 14 residues. The ends were cut back, 5 bases at V and 3 bases at J, with 13 bases in the middle. Looked up from germline, CDR1 is DFQATT and CDR2 is SNEGSKA (reference sequence). The CDR3 DNA sequence: TGCAGTGCTGGGAATCGGGGGTCTAATGAAAAACTGTTTTTT. Translated: CSAGNRGSNEKLFF.

The V call is TRBV28, the J call TRBJ2-1; possible D gene TRBD2, 6 bases. There are 13 residues in the CDR3. Trimming cost V 4 bases and J 10 bases, with 14 bases left between them. Germline V gives CDR1 MDHEN, CDR2 SYDVKM. The CDR3 region has the DNA TGTGCCAGCAGTTCCGGGGGACTTACCGAGCAGTTCTTC. It codes for CASSSGGLTEQFF.